This T cell receptor (beta chain) was recovered during a study of blood T cell repertoires in COVID-19. In the study overall: Collection of acute and convalescent COVID-19 samples took place in the United States, Italy and Spain. Sources were T cells, B-cell-depleted T cells, or PBMCs; the material itself was cDNA or gDNA.

CDR3 length: 15 residues. Germline trimming cut 6 bases from V and 0 bases from J; bases unmatched to any gene: 4. Germline V gene sequence: CDR1 SQVTM, CDR2 ANQGSEA. Study processing details: Reference gene primer amplification gave nucleated cell count estimates. The protocol was immunoSEQ multiplex PCR, while the TCRdb copy is restricted to in-frame clones and leaves out a portion. For V, J and clone size, that table is used; D and trimming come from the DNA. The sample gives around 260,000 clones, roughly 85% of which show up once; 2.5% to 3% is in the top ten. This sequence originates from a woman aged 30 to 39 with active or convalescent COVID-19. The chain recombines TRBV29-1 with TRBJ2-6; 8 positions agree with TRBD1. Sample: peripheral blood. The CDR3 is CSVGQVSSGANVLTF. CDR3 coding DNA: TGCAGCGTGGGACAGGTCAGCTCTGGGGCCAACGTCCTGACTTTC.